A single count supports the clone carrying this TCR beta chain. No antigen is known for it. This sample is drawn from a study of T cell responses to AZD1222 COVID-19 vaccine. Notes on the study in general: Reports indicate that nearly half of spike-specific TCRs are directed at unmutated variant regions.

TCRdb's copy holds only in-frame clones and misses some; the assay was immunoSEQ multiplex PCR. The sample records around 110,000 clones, roughly 87% being singletons. This CDR3 contains 13 residues. CDR1 and CDR2 from the germline V gene are LGHDT and YNNKEL (reference sequence). V lost 4 bases, J lost 10 bases, and 14 bases lay in between. The material sequenced was peripheral blood, taken on day 0 of AZD1222 vaccination. The chain recombines TRBV3-1 (or the pseudogene TRBV3-2) with TRBJ2-1, with D tentatively TRBD2 (5 bases). The receptor's source is an adult in good health. CDR3 amino acids: CASSPYLSGEQFF. The CDR3 DNA follows: TGTGCCAGCAGCCCCTACTTGTCGGGGGAGCAGTTCTTC.